Below, 29 T cell receptor beta chains from the same sample are listed, as sequenced in a study of blood T cells in healthy people across ages. A second PCR, run for about 6 to 11 cycles, used a sample-barcoded 5' primer plus a J-beta primer mix. TCRdb re-called the 5' RACE reads through MiXCR, storing one row per CDR3 protein. This table holds around 690,000 distinct CDR3 sequences, 58% found once. Sequenced material: blood. The receptors here all came from a man between 60 and 70 years old in good health.

This clonotype occurred a few times. V usage is TRBV7-2 and J usage is TRBJ1-4; D is unclear. The germline gives CDR1 SGHTA, CDR2 FQGNSA. The germline V and J ends were trimmed by 0 bases and 8 bases, with 13 bases remaining between them. The CDR3 runs to 15 residues. CDR3 sequence: CASSLAPRNREKLFF. Written as DNA, the CDR3 is TGTGCCAGCAGCTTAGCCCCCAGGAACCGAGAAAAACTGTTTTTT.

The V and J genes are TRBV11-2 and TRBJ1-6; no reliable D call. The V gene lost 5 bases and the J gene lost 0 bases, with 8 bases spanning the gap. This CDR3 spans 15 amino acids. Germline-derived CDR1 and CDR2 are SGHAT and FQNNGV. CDR3: CASSQRGSYNSPLHF. The CDR3 DNA sequence: TGTGCCAGCAGCCAGAGAGGCTCCTATAATTCACCCCTCCACTTT.

This clonotype was counted only a few times. The V gene is TRBV7-2, the J gene TRBJ2-7; D is possibly TRBD2 (6 bases). The germline V gene has CDR1 SGHTA and CDR2 FQGNSA. CDR3 length: 15 amino acids. The ends were cut back, 5 bases at V and 4 bases at J, with 18 bases in the middle. The CDR3 spells CASSLGGMVYYEQYF. The DNA of the CDR3 is TGTGCCAGCAGCCTCGGAGGGATGGTATATTACGAGCAGTACTTC.

The rearrangement links TRBV20-1 to TRBJ2-5; D call uncertain. Trimming took 3 bases from V and 0 from J, leaving 5 bases between them. The CDR3 is 12 amino acids. The germline V gene has CDR1 DFQATT and CDR2 SNEGSKA (reference sequence). CDR3 coding DNA: TGCAGTGCTAGCCCCAACCAAGAGACCCAGTACTTC. Translating gives CSASPNQETQYF.

The rearrangement uses TRBV6-4 and TRBJ2-2; D unresolved. Per the germline V gene, CDR1 is MRHNA and CDR2 is SNTAGT. V was cut by 1 base and J by 4 bases, with 1 base left in between. The CDR3 runs to 12 residues. This chain's CDR3 is CASSDFTGELFF. The CDR3 bases are TGTGCCAGCAGTGACTTCACCGGGGAGCTGTTTTTT.

The J gene is TRBJ2-3, the V gene TRBV7-8; no reliable D call. The V and J ends lost 5 bases and 10 bases respectively, with 13 bases between them. Per the germline V gene, CDR1 is SGHVS and CDR2 is FQNEAQ. This CDR3 has 12 residues. The CDR3 DNA is TGTGCCAGCAGCCCAACGTCCGTGTCGCAGTATTTT. Translated: CASSPTSVSQYF.

To note about this clonotype: A read error is possible here, since a much larger clone lies one base away. The gene calls are TRBV5-5 and TRBJ1-1; a possible D gene is TRBD1 (6 bases). Trimming removed 2 bases at V and 6 bases at J, with 14 bases between. This CDR3 is 14 amino acids long. CDR1 is SGHKS, CDR2 YYEKEE, per germline (reference sequence). For the CDR3, the DNA is TGTGCCAGCAGCTTTGACCGGGACAACCCTGAAGCTTTCTTT. This codes for CASSFDRDNPEAFF.

The rearrangement uses TRBV2 and TRBJ1-5, with D uncertain. Germline CDR1 and CDR2: SNHLY and FYNNEI. Trimming removed 1 base at V and 9 bases at J, with 10 bases between. The length of the CDR3 is 13 residues. The CDR3 protein is CASSEVSPGPQHF. The CDR3 coding sequence is TGTGCCAGCAGTGAAGTCAGCCCTGGGCCCCAGCATTTT.

This chain connects TRBV12-3 or TRBV12-4 to TRBJ1-5; D might be TRBD1 (6 bases). CDR3 length: 16 amino acids. V was clipped by 1 base and J by 2 bases, with 12 bases between them. CDR3 sequence (DNA): TGTGCCAGCAGTTTAGAGGCAGGGGCTGGCAATCAGCCCCAGCATTTT. Protein sequence: CASSLEAGAGNQPQHF.

This clonotype appeared a few times. The CDR3 loop reads CATSDPGQAYGYTF. CDR3 nucleotides: TGTGCCACCAGTGATCCCGGACAAGCCTATGGCTACACCTTC. The chain employs TRBV24-1 and TRBJ1-2; possible D gene TRBD1, 5 bases. Germline V lookup: CDR1 KGHDR, CDR2 SFDVKD. The germline V and J ends were trimmed by 3 bases and 4 bases, with 11 bases remaining between them. The CDR3 totals 14 residues.

This clonotype was seen a handful of times. This chain links TRBV13 with TRBJ2-5, with 7 bases fitting TRBD1. With 5 bases clipped from V and 1 base from J, the junction kept 7 bases outside the gene matches. The CDR3 runs to 15 residues. Looked up from germline, CDR1 is PRHDT and CDR2 is FYEKMQ (reference sequence). CDR3 amino acids: CASSRQGLRQETQYF. The DNA of the CDR3 is TGTGCCAGCAGCCGACAGGGTCTCCGCCAAGAGACCCAGTACTTC.

This clonotype was counted ten times or more. The V call is TRBV5-1, the J call TRBJ2-5; weak D call: TRBD2 (6 bases). The CDR3 is 15 amino acids. The V end was cut by 1 base, the J end by 2 bases, with 12 bases between. Germline lookup yields CDR1 SGHRS and CDR2 YFSETQ. As DNA, the CDR3 is TGCGCCAGCAGCTTGTCCGGGGGACCACAAGAGACCCAGTACTTC. It specifies CASSLSGGPQETQYF.

This chain joins TRBV25-1 and TRBJ2-5; 7 nucleotides line up with TRBD2. There are 15 residues in the CDR3. In germline, CDR1 is MGHDK, CDR2 SYGVNS. V was pared by 2 bases and J by 2 bases, with 5 bases of the junction left unmatched. CDR3 nucleotide sequence: TGTGCCAGCAGTGAAGGGAACGGGGGGCAAGAGACCCAGTACTTC. This translates into CASSEGNGGQETQYF.

The CDR3 bases are TGTGCCATCAGCCCTCGGGGCACCGGGGAGCTGTTTTTT. This sequence encodes CAISPRGTGELFF. The chain combines TRBV10-3 with TRBJ2-2; tentative D call: TRBD2 (5 bases). The CDR3 sequence is 13 residues long. V was trimmed by 6 bases and J by 4 bases, leaving 9 bases between them. Germline V gene sequence: CDR1 ENHRY, CDR2 SYGVKD.

This clonotype was seen a handful of times. The chain couples TRBV15 to TRBJ2-7; the match to TRBD1 covers 8 bases. This CDR3 is 15 amino acids long. With V trimmed by 3 bases and J by 2 bases, 6 bases remained unmatched. Germline V gives CDR1 LNHNV, CDR2 YYDKDF (reference sequence). The CDR3 DNA is TGTGCCACCAGCAGGGGTGGACAGGGCGCCTACGAGCAGTACTTC. Its translation is CATSRGGQGAYEQYF.

This clonotype occurred a few times. The chain is built from TRBV27 and TRBJ2-5, with D perhaps TRBD2 (6 bases). Germline CDR1 MNHEY, CDR2 SMNVEV (reference sequence). CDR3 length equals 14 residues. Trimming cost V 5 bases and J 4 bases, with 14 bases left between them. The CDR3 DNA reads as TGTGCCAGCAGTCAAGGGGCAGCGGGAGAGACCCAGTACTTC. The encoded protein is CASSQGAAGETQYF.

J is TRBJ2-7 and V is TRBV24-1; D could derive from TRBD1 or TRBD2 (5 bases each). Trimming removed 9 bases at V and 2 bases at J, with 13 bases between. This CDR3 is 13 amino acids long. From germline, CDR1 is KGHDR and CDR2 SFDVKD. The CDR3 bases are TGTGCCACCCTGCTGAGGGGTCCCTACGAGCAGTACTTC. As protein: CATLLRGPYEQYF.

This clonotype was recorded a few times. This chain links TRBV7-2 with TRBJ1-6; D call uncertain. The V end was cut by 2 bases, the J end by 7 bases, with 6 bases between. Germline loops: CDR1 SGHTA, CDR2 FQGNSA. The CDR3 is 13 residues long. The CDR3 protein is CASSLSWNSPLHF. The CDR3 nucleotides read TGTGCCAGCAGCTTATCGTGGAATTCACCCCTCCACTTT.

This clonotype was seen a few times. The chain combines TRBV5-6 with TRBJ2-5; D not resolved. TRBJ2-7 matches the DNA end more closely, so the J call is doubtful. The V gene's germline CDR1 is SGHDT and CDR2 YYEEEE. The CDR3 consists of 15 residues. Written as DNA, the CDR3 is TGTGCCAGCAGCTTGGGGCTGACTGAACCCTACGAGCAGTACTTC. Protein product: CASSLGLTEPYEQYF.

This clonotype was recorded a few times. The rearrangement links TRBV28 to TRBJ2-1; 7 bases fit TRBD2. The germline gives CDR1 MDHEN, CDR2 SYDVKM. CDR3 length equals 16 residues. The trim removed 6 bases at V and 6 bases at J, leaving 14 bases unmatched. DNA of the CDR3: TGTGCCAGCAGCCCCAGACTAGCCCAATCTGGCAATGAGCAGTTCTTC. Translation gives CASSPRLAQSGNEQFF.

This sequence joins TRBV25-1 and TRBJ1-2, with D possibly being TRBD1 (5 bases). Germline V gene sequence: CDR1 MGHDK, CDR2 SYGVNS. The germline V and J ends were trimmed by 5 bases and 2 bases, with 18 bases remaining between them. This CDR3 is built from 16 residues. In nucleotides, the CDR3 is TGTGCCAGCAGTCCTGGGGGTAAGGGACTGAACTATGGCTACACCTTC. Translated, it gives CASSPGGKGLNYGYTF.

This sequence joins TRBV12-3 or TRBV12-4 and TRBJ1-1; 9 nucleotides align to TRBD1. V trimming: 6 bases; J trimming: 8 bases; junction bases outside the gene matches: 10. The length of the CDR3 is 14 residues. CDR3: CASRPGQGAPEAFF. The DNA of the CDR3 is TGTGCCAGCAGGCCGGGACAGGGTGCCCCCGAAGCTTTCTTT.

This clonotype has only a few counts. The rearrangement uses TRBV28 and TRBJ1-5; 7 bases line up with TRBD1. V shed 6 bases, J shed 6 bases, and the junction held 11 bases outside the gene matches. Germline V gene lookup returns CDR1 MDHEN and CDR2 SYDVKM. CDR3 length equals 15 residues. CDR3 nucleotide sequence: TGTGCCAGCAGGGGGACAGTTTGGGGTGGTCAGCCCCAGCATTTT. This encodes CASRGTVWGGQPQHF.

The J gene is TRBJ2-7, the V gene TRBV4-2; 9 bases line up with TRBD1. From germline, CDR1 is LGHNA and CDR2 YNFKEQ. The CDR3 has 14 amino acids. V lost 1 base to trimming and J lost 5 bases; unmatched junction nucleotides: 3. DNA for the CDR3: TGTGCCAGCAGCCAAGGACAGGGGGGAAACGAGCAGTACTTC. It codes for CASSQGQGGNEQYF.

This clonotype has just one count. The V and J genes are TRBV5-6 and TRBJ2-1; 7 bases are a match to TRBD2. The CDR3 is 15 amino acids. CDR1 SGHDT and CDR2 YYEEEE come from the germline V gene. V lost 6 bases, J lost 7 bases, and 13 bases stayed unmatched. CDR3 sequence: CASNLLARGLNEQFF. The CDR3 DNA is TGTGCCAGCAACCTACTAGCGAGAGGACTAAATGAGCAGTTCTTC.

The V call is TRBV7-9, the J call TRBJ1-1, with D tentatively TRBD1 (6 bases). CDR1 SEHNR and CDR2 FQNEAQ come from the germline V gene (reference sequence). CDR3 length: 17 residues. Trimming took off 4 bases at V and 0 bases at J, with 18 bases between the two ends. CDR3 in DNA: TGTGCCAGCAGCTCCCGGGGGGCGGGGTATTTGAACACTGAAGCTTTCTTT. Translated, it gives CASSSRGAGYLNTEAFF.

This clonotype occurred once. The genes are TRBV9 and TRBJ2-1, with 9 bases matching TRBD2. V dropped 1 base and J dropped 13; count of bases not matched to a gene: 6. In germline, CDR1 is SGDLS, CDR2 YYNGEE. This CDR3 is built from 13 residues. CDR3 nucleotide sequence: TGTGCCAGCAGCGTAAATAGCGGGGGCTACCAGTTCTTC. It yields the protein CASSVNSGGYQFF.

This chain joins TRBV6-1 and TRBJ2-5, with D perhaps matching TRBD2 (5 bases). Deletions cut 1 base from V and 3 bases from J, with 12 bases between. Germline CDR1 is MNHNS and CDR2 is SASEGT. This CDR3 comprises 15 residues. DNA of the CDR3: TGTGCCAGCAGTGAAGTGTCACTAGGTAAAGAGACCCAGTACTTC. Translating it yields CASSEVSLGKETQYF.

This chain links TRBV3-1 with TRBJ1-2, with D tentatively TRBD1 (5 bases). The CDR3 is 14 amino acids. The V and J ends lost 2 bases and 6 bases respectively, with 13 bases between them. Germline V gives CDR1 LGHDT, CDR2 YNNKEL (reference sequence). This CDR3 is CASSQRGPAHGYTF. The CDR3 DNA is TGTGCCAGCAGCCAAAGGGGACCAGCACATGGCTACACCTTC.